This T cell receptor (beta chain) originates from a study of lymphopenia after photon versus proton radiotherapy. The CDR3 consists of 13 residues. Germline assignment: CDR1 MDHEN and CDR2 SYDVKM. V was pared by 2 bases and J by 3 bases, with 8 bases between. TCRdb's copy holds only in-frame clones and misses some; the assay was immunoSEQ multiplex PCR. The repertoire holds 150,000 to 200,000 clones, with about nine tenths as singletons. Regarding this clone: Its specificity is not known.

Study outcomes and limitations: Only patients who died were analyzed for survival; proton advantage is unproven.

The sequencing here drew on peripheral blood, taken from a patient treated with photon-based radiotherapy. This receptor was taken from a man aged 50 or older with gastric cancer. The rearrangement uses TRBV28 and TRBJ2-7; unclear D gene. CDR3 in amino acids: CASSLSQYYEQYF. CDR3 bases: TGTGCCAGCAGTTTAAGTCAGTACTACGAGCAGTACTTC.